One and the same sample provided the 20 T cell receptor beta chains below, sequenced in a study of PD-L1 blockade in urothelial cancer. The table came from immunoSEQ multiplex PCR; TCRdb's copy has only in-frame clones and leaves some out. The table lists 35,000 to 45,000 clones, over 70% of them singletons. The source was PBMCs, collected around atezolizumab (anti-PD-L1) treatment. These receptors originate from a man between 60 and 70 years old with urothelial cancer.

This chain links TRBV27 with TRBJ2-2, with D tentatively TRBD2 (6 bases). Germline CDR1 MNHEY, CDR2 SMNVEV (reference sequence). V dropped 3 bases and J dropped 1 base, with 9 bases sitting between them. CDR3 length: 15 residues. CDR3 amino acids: CASSFSRGNTGELFF. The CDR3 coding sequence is TGTGCCAGCAGTTTCTCGCGGGGGAACACCGGGGAGCTGTTTTTT.

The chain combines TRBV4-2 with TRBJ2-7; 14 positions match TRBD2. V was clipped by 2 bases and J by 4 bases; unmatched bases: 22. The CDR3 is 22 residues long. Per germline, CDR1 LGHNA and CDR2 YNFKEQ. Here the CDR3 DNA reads TGTGCCAGCAGCCAACCGGGACTAGCGGGAGCGTCAAAATTAGGGGATTATTACGAGCAGTACTTC. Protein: CASSQPGLAGASKLGDYYEQYF.

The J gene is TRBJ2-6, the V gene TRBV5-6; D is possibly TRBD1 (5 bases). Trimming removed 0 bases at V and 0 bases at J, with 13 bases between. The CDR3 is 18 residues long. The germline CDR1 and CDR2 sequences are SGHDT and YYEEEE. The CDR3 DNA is TGTGCCAGCAGCTTGGAAATAGTAGGGGCCTCTGGGGCCAACGTCCTGACTTTC. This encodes CASSLEIVGASGANVLTF. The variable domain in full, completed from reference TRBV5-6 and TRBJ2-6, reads DAGVTQSPTHLIKTRGQQVTLRCSPKSGHDTVSWYQQALGQGPQFIFQYYEEEERQRGNFPDRFSGHQFPNYSSELNVNALLLGDSALYLCASSLEIVGASGANVLTFGAGSRLTVL.

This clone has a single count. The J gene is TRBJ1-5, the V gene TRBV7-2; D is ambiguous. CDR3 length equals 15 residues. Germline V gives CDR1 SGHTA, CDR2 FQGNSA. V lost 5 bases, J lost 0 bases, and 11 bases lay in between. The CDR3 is CASSVDGYSNQPQHF. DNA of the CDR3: TGTGCCAGCAGCGTAGACGGGTATAGCAATCAGCCCCAGCATTTT.

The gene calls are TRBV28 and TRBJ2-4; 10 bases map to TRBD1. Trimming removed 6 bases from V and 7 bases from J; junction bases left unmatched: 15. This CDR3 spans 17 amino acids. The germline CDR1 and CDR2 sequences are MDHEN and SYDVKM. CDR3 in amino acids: CASSPFWTGGVGNIQYF. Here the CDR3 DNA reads TGTGCCAGCAGCCCCTTTTGGACAGGGGGTGTTGGGAACATTCAGTACTTC. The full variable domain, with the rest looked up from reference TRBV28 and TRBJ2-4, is DVKVTQSSRYLVKRTGEKVFLECVQDMDHENMFWYRQDPGLGLRLIYFSYDVKMKEKGDIPEGYSVSREKKERFSLILESASTNQTSMYLCASSPFWTGGVGNIQYFGAGTRLSVL.

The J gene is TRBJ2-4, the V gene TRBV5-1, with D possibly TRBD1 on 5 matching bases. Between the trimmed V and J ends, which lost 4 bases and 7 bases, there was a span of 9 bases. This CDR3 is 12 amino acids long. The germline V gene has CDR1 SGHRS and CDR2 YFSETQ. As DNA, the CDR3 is TGCGCCAGCAGCGACAGAGACAACATTCAGTACTTC. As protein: CASSDRDNIQYF.

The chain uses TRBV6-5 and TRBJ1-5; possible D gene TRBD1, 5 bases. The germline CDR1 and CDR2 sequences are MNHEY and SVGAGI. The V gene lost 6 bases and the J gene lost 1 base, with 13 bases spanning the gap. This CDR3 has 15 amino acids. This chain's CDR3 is CASSTGQGSNQPQHF. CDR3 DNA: TGTGCCAGCAGCACTGGGCAGGGCAGCAATCAGCCCCAGCATTTT.

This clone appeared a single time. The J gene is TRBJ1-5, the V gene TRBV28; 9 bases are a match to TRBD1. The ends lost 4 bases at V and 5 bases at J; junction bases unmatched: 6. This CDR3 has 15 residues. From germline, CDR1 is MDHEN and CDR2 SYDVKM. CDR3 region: CASSSGQGSYQPQHF. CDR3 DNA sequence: TGTGCCAGCAGTTCGGGACAGGGATCTTATCAGCCCCAGCATTTT.

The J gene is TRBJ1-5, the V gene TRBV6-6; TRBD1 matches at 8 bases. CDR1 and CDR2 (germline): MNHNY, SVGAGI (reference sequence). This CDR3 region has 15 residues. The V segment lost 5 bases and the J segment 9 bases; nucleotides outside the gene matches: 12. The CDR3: CASSQGQGGVVPQHF. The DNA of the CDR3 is TGTGCCAGCAGTCAAGGACAGGGAGGCGTAGTGCCCCAGCATTTT.

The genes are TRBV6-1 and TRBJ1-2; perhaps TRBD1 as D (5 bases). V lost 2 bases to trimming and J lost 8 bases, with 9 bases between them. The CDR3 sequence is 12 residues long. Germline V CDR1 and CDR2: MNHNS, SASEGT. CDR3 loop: CASSEFQGGYTF. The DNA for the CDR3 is TGTGCCAGCAGTGAATTCCAGGGAGGCTACACCTTC.

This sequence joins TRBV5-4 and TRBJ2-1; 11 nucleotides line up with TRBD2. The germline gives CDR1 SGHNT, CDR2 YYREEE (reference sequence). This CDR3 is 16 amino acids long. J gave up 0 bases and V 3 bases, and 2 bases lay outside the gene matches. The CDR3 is CASSSSGGNSYNEQFF. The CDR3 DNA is TGTGCCAGCAGCTCTAGCGGGGGGAACTCCTACAATGAGCAGTTCTTC.

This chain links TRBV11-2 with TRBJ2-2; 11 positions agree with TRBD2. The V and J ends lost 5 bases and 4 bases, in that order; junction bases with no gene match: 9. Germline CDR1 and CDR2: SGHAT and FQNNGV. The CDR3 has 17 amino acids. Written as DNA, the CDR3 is TGTGCCAGCAGCCCAATAGCGGGGGGGCGGGGCACCGGGGAGCTGTTTTTT. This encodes CASSPIAGGRGTGELFF.

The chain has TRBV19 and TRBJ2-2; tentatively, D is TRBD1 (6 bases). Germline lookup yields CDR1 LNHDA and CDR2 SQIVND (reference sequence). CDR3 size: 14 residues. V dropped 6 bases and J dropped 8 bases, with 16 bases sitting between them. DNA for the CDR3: TGTGCCAGTAGCAAGACAGGTTCGGCAGGGGAGCTGTTTTTT. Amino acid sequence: CASSKTGSAGELFF.

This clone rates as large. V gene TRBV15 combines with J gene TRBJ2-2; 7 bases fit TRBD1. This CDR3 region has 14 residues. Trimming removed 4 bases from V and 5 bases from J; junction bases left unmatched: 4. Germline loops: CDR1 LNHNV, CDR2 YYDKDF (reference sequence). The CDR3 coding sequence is TGTGCCACCAGCAAGACAGGGTCGACCGGGGAGCTGTTTTTT. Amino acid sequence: CATSKTGSTGELFF.

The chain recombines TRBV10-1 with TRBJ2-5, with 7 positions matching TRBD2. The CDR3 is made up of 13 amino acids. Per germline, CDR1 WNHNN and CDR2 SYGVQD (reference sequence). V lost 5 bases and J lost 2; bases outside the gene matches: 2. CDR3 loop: CASSKGLQETQYF. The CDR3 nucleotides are TGCGCCAGCAGTAAGGGACTACAAGAGACCCAGTACTTC.

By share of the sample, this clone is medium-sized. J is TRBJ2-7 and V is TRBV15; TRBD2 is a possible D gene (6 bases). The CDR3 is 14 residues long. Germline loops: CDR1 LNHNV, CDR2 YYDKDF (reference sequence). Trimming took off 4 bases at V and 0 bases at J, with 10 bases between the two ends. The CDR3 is CATSNERVSYEQYF. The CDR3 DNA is TGTGCCACCAGCAATGAGCGGGTCTCCTACGAGCAGTACTTC.

The CDR3, as DNA: TGTGCCAGCAGTTTTAGCGGGAGGGCCGAAGATACGCAGTATTTT. Amino acid sequence: CASSFSGRAEDTQYF. This chain uses TRBV11-3 with TRBJ2-3, with 11 bases fitting TRBD2. V trimming: 6 bases; J trimming: 5 bases; junction bases outside the gene matches: 7. Germline loops: CDR1 SGHNT, CDR2 YENEEA. The CDR3 is 15 amino acids.

Written as DNA, the CDR3 is TGTGCCAGCAGCTTGGCGGAGACCCAGTACTTC. It codes for CASSLAETQYF. The chain recombines TRBV5-5 with TRBJ2-5; D remains unclear. Germline V gives CDR1 SGHKS, CDR2 YYEKEE (reference sequence). The V end was cut by 0 bases, the J end by 5 bases, with 2 bases between. This CDR3 is 11 amino acids long.

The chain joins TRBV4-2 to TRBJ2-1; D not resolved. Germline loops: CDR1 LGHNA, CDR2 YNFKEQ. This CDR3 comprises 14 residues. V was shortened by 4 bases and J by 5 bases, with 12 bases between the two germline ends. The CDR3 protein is CASSPSLSHNEQFF. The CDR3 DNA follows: TGTGCCAGCAGCCCCTCCTTGAGTCACAATGAGCAGTTCTTC.

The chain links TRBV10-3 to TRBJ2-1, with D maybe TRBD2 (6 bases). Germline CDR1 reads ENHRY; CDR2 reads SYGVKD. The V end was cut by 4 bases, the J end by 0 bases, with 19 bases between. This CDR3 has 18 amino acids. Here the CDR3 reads CAISGPAGRSPSYNEQFF. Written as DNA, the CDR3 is TGTGCCATCAGTGGTCCAGCGGGTCGATCCCCCTCCTACAATGAGCAGTTCTTC.